The sequence of this T cell receptor beta chain was determined in a study of shared clonotypes between healthy human individuals. With respect to this clone: The same CDR3 arises from other DNA sequences in this sample as well.

Data came from immunoSEQ multiplex PCR; TCRdb stores just in-frame clones and leaves some out. Of 2 million to 2.5 million clones listed, approximately 94% were seen once; the top ten hold roughly 0.13%. CDR3 length equals 12 residues. Deletions cut 2 bases from V and 4 bases from J, with 2 bases between. CDR1 and CDR2 from the germline V gene are KGHSH and LQKENI. Nashville, Tennessee was home to all donors, who were Caucasian adults. This sequence originates from a man younger than 30 in good health. The sequenced sample was naive CD4+ T cells sorted from blood. As for subset: CD45RA+ positively selected. This chain connects TRBV18 to TRBJ2-2, with unresolved D. The DNA for the CDR3 is TGTGCCAGCTCACCAGTCACCGGGGAGCTGTTTTTT. This sequence encodes CASSPVTGELFF.